Presented here are 25 T cell receptor beta chains from one specimen sequenced in a study of blood T cell repertoires in COVID-19. Repertoires were generated with immunoSEQ multiplex PCR, while TCRdb's copy carries only in-frame clones and drops some. The table has about 99,000 clones, about 88% seen once. What was sequenced was peripheral blood. Receptors were obtained from a human donor in a cohort sampled during active COVID-19.

The chain carries TRBV19 and TRBJ1-5; D gene uncertain. V lost 2 bases to trimming and J lost 0 bases, with 8 bases between them. The germline V gene has CDR1 LNHDA and CDR2 SQIVND (reference sequence). The CDR3 covers 15 residues. CDR3 sequence: CASSIPGNSNQPQHF. The CDR3 coding sequence is TGTGCCAGTAGTATACCCGGTAATAGCAATCAGCCCCAGCATTTT.

V and J are TRBV13 and TRBJ2-1, with TRBD2 matching over 10 bases. Germline V gene sequence: CDR1 PRHDT, CDR2 FYEKMQ (reference sequence). J gave up 8 bases and V 2 bases, and 6 bases lay outside the gene matches. This CDR3 spans 15 amino acids. The CDR3: CASSLKRGGTDEQFF. The CDR3 nucleotides read TGTGCCAGCAGCTTAAAGCGGGGGGGCACAGATGAGCAGTTCTTC.

This clone was observed a single time. The chain links TRBV27 to TRBJ2-3, with 8 nucleotides matching TRBD1. V was clipped by 6 bases and J by 3 bases; unmatched bases: 8. Germline CDR1 reads MNHEY; CDR2 reads SMNVEV (reference sequence). This CDR3 has 15 residues. CDR3 nucleotides: TGTGCCAGCAGATATGACAGGGGTAGTACAGATACGCAGTATTTT. This codes for CASRYDRGSTDTQYF.

The chain uses TRBV13 and TRBJ1-2; D is ambiguous. Trimming took off 5 bases at V and 7 bases at J, with 11 bases between the two ends. The length of the CDR3 is 12 residues. Per germline, CDR1 PRHDT and CDR2 FYEKMQ (reference sequence). The CDR3 spells CASSKQLGGYTF. CDR3 DNA sequence: TGTGCCAGCAGCAAACAGTTAGGTGGCTACACCTTC. The full variable domain, with the rest looked up from reference TRBV13 and TRBJ1-2, is AAGVIQSPRHLIKEKRETATLKCYPIPRHDTVYWYQQGPGQDPQFLISFYEKMQSDKGSIPDRFSAQQFSDYHSELNMSSLELGDSALYFCASSKQLGGYTFGSGTRLTVV.

The chain has TRBV5-1 and TRBJ2-3, with a possible D match to TRBD1 (5 bases). V lost 3 bases and J 2 bases, leaving 7 bases between the germline ends. This CDR3 has 13 amino acids. Germline V gene sequence: CDR1 SGHRS, CDR2 YFSETQ. In DNA form, the CDR3 reads TGCGCCAGCAGCTCGACAGCCACAGATACGCAGTATTTT. Its translation is CASSSTATDTQYF.

The chain recombines TRBV4-1 with TRBJ2-7, with TRBD1 as a possible D gene (6 bases). Germline V gives CDR1 MGHRA, CDR2 YSYEKL. This CDR3 has 14 amino acids. With 3 bases removed from V and 1 base from J, the gap between germline ends came to 10 bases. CDR3 DNA: TGCGCCAGCAGCCAGGCAGGGGTTTCCTACGAGCAGTACTTC. It codes for CASSQAGVSYEQYF.

This clone was seen ten or more times. The rearrangement uses TRBV21-1 and TRBJ2-7; the table's D call, TRBD1, was not checked against the DNA. TRBV21-1 is a recognized pseudogene. The CDR3 consists of 14 residues. The CDR3 coding sequence is TGTGCCAGCAGCAAAAAGGGGACAGATCACGAGCAGTACTTC. Translating gives CASSKKGTDHEQYF.

V usage is TRBV28 and J usage is TRBJ2-5; TRBD2 might be the D (5 bases). V lost 3 bases and J lost 7, with 21 bases in between. This CDR3 region has 16 residues. Germline V gene sequence: CDR1 MDHEN, CDR2 SYDVKM. The CDR3 sequence: CASSFPRASGLGTQYF. CDR3 in DNA: TGTGCCAGCAGTTTCCCTCGGGCTTCGGGGTTGGGGACCCAGTACTTC.

The genes are TRBV2 and TRBJ2-2; D may be TRBD1 (6 bases). The length of the CDR3 is 14 residues. V lost 5 bases and J 2 bases, leaving 9 bases between the germline ends. The germline gives CDR1 SNHLY, CDR2 FYNNEI. The CDR3 sequence: CASSQDSNTGELFF. CDR3 nucleotides: TGTGCCAGCAGTCAGGACAGCAACACCGGGGAGCTGTTTTTT.

The genes are TRBV11-1 and TRBJ1-1; D might be TRBD1 (6 bases). The CDR3 has 14 amino acids. Trimming removed 8 bases at V and 4 bases at J, with 17 bases between. CDR1 SGHAT and CDR2 FQDESV come from the germline V gene (reference sequence). Written as DNA, the CDR3 is TGTGCCAGCGGAAGGGGGGGGATGGGCACTGAAGCTTTCTTT. It codes for CASGRGGMGTEAFF.

The rearrangement links TRBV11-3 to TRBJ2-2; 8 bases align to TRBD2. The CDR3 is made up of 14 amino acids. V was clipped by 6 bases and J by 7 bases; unmatched bases: 7. Germline CDR1 reads SGHNT; CDR2 reads YENEEA. The CDR3 region has the DNA TGTGCCAGCAGAATTAGCGGGACCGGCGGGGAGCTGTTTTTT. This encodes CASRISGTGGELFF. The full variable domain, rest sourced from reference TRBV11-3 and TRBJ2-2, is EAGVVQSPRYKIIEKKQPVAFWCNPISGHNTLYWYLQNLGQGPELLIRYENEEAVDDSQLPKDRFSAERLKGVDSTLKIQPAELGDSAVYLCASRISGTGGELFFGEGSRLTVL.

This chain uses TRBV7-9 with TRBJ1-2; no reliable D call. This CDR3 has 13 amino acids. The V end was cut by 0 bases, the J end by 10 bases, with 12 bases between. Germline CDR1 reads SEHNR; CDR2 reads FQNEAQ (reference sequence). The CDR3 sequence is CASSLAALGDYTF. Written as DNA, the CDR3 is TGTGCCAGCAGCTTAGCGGCTTTGGGAGACTACACCTTC.

The chain links TRBV7-6 to TRBJ2-1; 7 bases align to TRBD1. CDR3 size: 15 residues. Per the germline V gene, CDR1 is SGHVS and CDR2 is FNYEAQ. V lost 2 bases and J lost 0; bases outside the gene matches: 1. CDR3 sequence reads: CASSLTGDSYNEQFF. The CDR3 nucleotides are TGTGCCAGCAGCTTAACAGGGGACTCCTACAATGAGCAGTTCTTC.

The chain employs TRBV7-2 and TRBJ2-5, with 8 bases identical to TRBD2. The CDR3 spans 14 residues. J was trimmed by 1 base and V by 5 bases; bases with no gene match: 3. From germline, CDR1 is SGHTA and CDR2 FQGNSA. CDR3 in amino acids: CASSRGGIQETQYF. DNA for the CDR3: TGTGCCAGCAGCCGGGGGGGGATCCAAGAGACCCAGTACTTC.

V gene TRBV6-1 combines with J gene TRBJ1-6, with a tentative D call TRBD1 (5 bases). V lost 3 bases, J lost 8 bases, and 11 bases lay in between. CDR1 and CDR2 from the germline V gene are MNHNS and SASEGT. The CDR3 length is 14 residues. CDR3 region: CASSENRFYSPLHF. In nucleotides, the CDR3 is TGTGCCAGCAGTGAGAACAGGTTTTATTCACCCCTCCACTTT.

The V call is TRBV15, the J call TRBJ1-2, with 10 bases fitting TRBD1. V shed 6 bases and J 6 bases; nucleotides not matched to a gene: 7. This CDR3 spans 14 amino acids. Per germline, CDR1 LNHNV and CDR2 YYDKDF (reference sequence). The CDR3 loop reads CATRAPGQGNGYTF. The DNA of the CDR3 is TGTGCCACCAGGGCACCGGGACAGGGGAATGGCTACACCTTC.

The chain combines TRBV28 with TRBJ2-1; no definite D call. With 1 base removed from V and 0 bases from J, the gap between germline ends came to 7 bases. Germline V gene lookup returns CDR1 MDHEN and CDR2 SYDVKM. The CDR3 is 15 amino acids. CDR3 coding DNA: TGTGCCAGCAGTTTATACCGGAGCTCCTACAATGAGCAGTTCTTC. Its protein product is CASSLYRSSYNEQFF.

This clone was counted a few times. Other nucleotide sequences from this sample produce the same CDR3. The chain employs TRBV10-1 and TRBJ2-2; no firm D call. This CDR3 is 13 amino acids long. V lost 4 bases and J 0 bases, leaving 3 bases between the germline ends. Germline assignment: CDR1 WNHNN and CDR2 SYGVQD (reference sequence). This CDR3 reads CASSVSNTGELFF. The CDR3 bases are TGCGCCAGCAGTGTCTCGAACACCGGGGAGCTGTTTTTT.

The V call is TRBV28, the J call TRBJ1-6; TRBD1 aligns across 10 bases. V dropped 2 bases and J dropped 9; count of bases not matched to a gene: 7. This CDR3 is built from 16 residues. CDR1 and CDR2 from the germline V gene are MDHEN and SYDVKM. CDR3 sequence (DNA): TGTGCCAGCAGTTTAGGGGGACAGGGGCGCCGTTCACCCCTCCACTTT. As protein: CASSLGGQGRRSPLHF.

This chain uses TRBV28 with TRBJ2-7; perhaps TRBD2 as D (5 bases). The CDR3 runs to 16 residues. The germline CDR1 and CDR2 sequences are MDHEN and SYDVKM. Trimming cost V 6 bases and J 0 bases, with 18 bases left between them. CDR3 in DNA: TGTGCCAGCAGAGATTCGAGCGGCGAAAGCTCCTACGAGCAGTACTTC. Protein sequence: CASRDSSGESSYEQYF.

The V gene is TRBV5-1, the J gene TRBJ2-1, with D uncertain. Looked up from germline, CDR1 is SGHRS and CDR2 is YFSETQ. The CDR3 is 15 amino acids. Trimming pared 0 bases from V and 0 bases from J, leaving 7 bases between. Written as DNA, the CDR3 is TGCGCCAGCAGCTTGGCTAGAAACTCCTACAATGAGCAGTTCTTC. This translates into CASSLARNSYNEQFF.

The chain links TRBV9 to TRBJ1-1; 7 nucleotides match TRBD1. The V and J ends lost 4 bases and 5 bases, in that order; junction bases with no gene match: 11. CDR1 and CDR2 from the germline V gene are SGDLS and YYNGEE. This CDR3 contains 15 residues. CDR3 coding DNA: TGTGCCAGCAGCTCCTGGACAGGCCGGGGAACTGAAGCTTTCTTT. Amino acids: CASSSWTGRGTEAFF.

This chain connects TRBV11-1 to TRBJ1-2; no clear D. The CDR3 consists of 15 residues. V was trimmed by 5 bases and J by 3 bases, leaving 16 bases between them. Germline-derived CDR1 and CDR2 are SGHAT and FQDESV (reference sequence). CDR3 amino acids: CASSQGYQAYYGYTF. The CDR3 DNA reads TGTGCCAGCAGCCAAGGCTACCAGGCCTACTATGGCTACACCTTC. Filled out from reference TRBV11-1 and TRBJ1-2, the complete variable domain reads EAEVAQSPRYKITEKSQAVAFWCDPISGHATLYWYRQILGQGPELLVQFQDESVVDDSQLPKDRFSAERLKGVDSTLKIQPAELGDSAMYLCASSQGYQAYYGYTFGSGTRLTVV.

The genes are TRBV5-4 and TRBJ1-6, with a tentative D call TRBD1 (6 bases). CDR3 length: 12 residues. CDR1 and CDR2 from the germline V gene are SGHNT and YYREEE (reference sequence). The germline V and J ends were trimmed by 7 bases and 10 bases, with 12 bases remaining between them. CDR3 amino acids: CASGRQDSPLHF. CDR3 DNA sequence: TGTGCCAGCGGCCGACAGGACTCACCCCTCCACTTT.

This chain links TRBV7-6 with TRBJ2-3; TRBD2 matches 10 bases. The CDR3 has 16 residues. J lost 7 bases, V lost 1 base, and 8 bases had no gene match. Germline CDR1 reads SGHVS; CDR2 reads FNYEAQ. In nucleotides, the CDR3 is TGTGCCAGCAGCTTAGACCCTAGCGGGAGTGCATATACGCAGTATTTT. It encodes CASSLDPSGSAYTQYF.